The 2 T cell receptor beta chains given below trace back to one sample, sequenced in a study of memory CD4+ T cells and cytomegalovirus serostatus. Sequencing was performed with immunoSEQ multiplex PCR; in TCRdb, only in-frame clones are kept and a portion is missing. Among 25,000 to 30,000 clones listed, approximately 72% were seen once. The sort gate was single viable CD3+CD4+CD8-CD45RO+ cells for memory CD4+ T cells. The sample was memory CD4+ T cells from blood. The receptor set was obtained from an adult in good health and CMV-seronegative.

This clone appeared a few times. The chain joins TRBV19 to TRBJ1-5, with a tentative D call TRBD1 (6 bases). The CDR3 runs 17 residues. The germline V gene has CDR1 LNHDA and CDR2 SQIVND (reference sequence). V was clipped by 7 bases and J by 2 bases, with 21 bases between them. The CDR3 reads CASTTRRGAAGNQPQHF. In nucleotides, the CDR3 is TGTGCCAGTACCACTCGCCGGGGGGCTGCGGGCAATCAGCCCCAGCATTTT.

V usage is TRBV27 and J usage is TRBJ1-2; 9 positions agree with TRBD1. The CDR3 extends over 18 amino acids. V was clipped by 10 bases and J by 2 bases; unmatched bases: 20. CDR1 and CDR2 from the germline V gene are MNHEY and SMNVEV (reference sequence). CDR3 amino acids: CANLTGTGSFSPNYGYTF. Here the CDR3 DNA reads TGTGCCAACTTGACCGGGACAGGGAGTTTCTCTCCGAACTATGGCTACACCTTC.